This T cell receptor (beta chain) comes out of a study of blood T cell repertoires in COVID-19. This CDR3 has 15 amino acids. CDR1 and CDR2 from the germline V gene are LNHDA and SQIVND (reference sequence). Losses at the gene ends were 5 bases for V and 5 bases for J; bases not matched to a gene: 9. Method: immunoSEQ multiplex PCR; TCRdb's copy keeps in-frame clones and lacks some. The sample records 200,000 to 250,000 clones, roughly 90% being singletons. This rearrangement joins TRBV19 to TRBJ1-2; 9 nucleotides agree with TRBD1. This clonotype was obtained from a woman between 40 and 55 years old who had recovered from COVID-19. Sequencing was performed on peripheral blood. The CDR3, as DNA: TGTGCCAGTAGTCCGGACAGGGGAATTCCTTATGGCTACACCTTC. Translated, it gives CASSPDRGIPYGYTF.